This T cell receptor (beta chain) was captured in a study of cytomegalovirus exposure and HLA in healthy donors. The wider study: T cells numbering around 190 million yielded fewer than 140 million unique TCR beta sequences in an earlier analysis.

PCR primers comprised 60 Vbeta and 13 Jbeta primers. The protocol was immunoSEQ multiplex PCR, while the TCRdb copy is restricted to in-frame clones and leaves out a portion. Of about 94,000 clones listed, around 76% are singletons. Details on this clone: Its matching antigen is unknown.

Study-wide points: HLA-A and HLA-B allele assignments for most subjects were reportedly predicted accurately using TCR beta sequences. Common viral pathogens (according to a later analysis) appeared linked to several of the most significant clusters.

This CDR3 contains 15 residues. The V gene's germline CDR1 is MNHNY and CDR2 SVGAGI (reference sequence). V lost 5 bases to trimming and J lost 5 bases, with 16 bases between them. The sample was PBMCs. The origin of this receptor is a man between 35 and 55 years old in good health and CMV-seropositive. V is TRBV6-6 and J is TRBJ1-5; D unresolved. The CDR3 region is CASSGSTFNYQPQHF. CDR3 nucleotide sequence: TGTGCCAGCAGTGGCTCGACATTCAATTATCAGCCCCAGCATTTT.